This T cell receptor (beta chain) was identified during a study of PD-1 blockade in classical Hodgkin lymphoma. Study results and limitations: When set against healthy donors, newly diagnosed patients were reported to show lower baseline TCR diversity.

Documented time point: newly diagnosed, previously untreated cHL patient sample. This CDR3 comprises 15 residues. Trimming removed 4 bases at V and 0 bases at J, with 9 bases between. CDR1 is SGHTA, CDR2 FQGNSA, per germline. Sequencing used immunoSEQ multiplex PCR; TCRdb keeps in-frame clones, though not all of them. The sample has tens of thousands of clones; roughly 90% are singletons. On this clone itself: Its antigen is as yet unknown.

The sequence derives from a human donor with classical Hodgkin lymphoma. Sequenced sample: peripheral blood mononuclear cells (PBMCs). The chain has TRBV7-2 and TRBJ1-4; D remains unclear. The CDR3 nucleotides are TGTGCCAGCAGCTGGAACGGAGCAACTAATGAAAAACTGTTTTTT. The encoded protein is CASSWNGATNEKLFF.